Described below is a single TCR beta chain sequence and its context. The sample originates from a study of blood T cells in healthy people across ages. The authors ran a second PCR of about 7 to 11 cycles using a sample-barcoded 5' primer and a J-beta primer mix. TCRdb re-called the 5' RACE reads with MiXCR, one entry per CDR3 protein. The data contain roughly 1,300,000 distinct CDR3 sequences, approximately 59% of them singletons. Donation came from healthy Caucasian individuals in Russia who were aged roughly 6 to 95. Samples had at least 6.5 million PBMCs isolated from them. The sequencing input was blood. The sequence was collected from a man younger than 30 in good health.

The CDR3 nucleotides read TGTGCCAGCAGCCCCGCCGGACTAGCGGTTACCGGGGAGCTGTTTTTT. Translated: CASSPAGLAVTGELFF. The J gene is TRBJ2-2, the V gene TRBV9, with 10 bases that match TRBD2. Trimming at V came to 4 bases and at J to 5 bases, leaving 8 bases not matched to a gene. The germline gives CDR1 SGDLS, CDR2 YYNGEE. This CDR3 is 16 amino acids long.